One and the same sample provided the 27 T cell receptor beta chains below, sequenced in a study of cytomegalovirus exposure and HLA in healthy donors. Both 60 Vbeta primers and 13 Jbeta primers went into the PCR. Assay used: immunoSEQ multiplex PCR; TCRdb lists only in-frame clones, some missing. The listing contains some 40,000 clones. Sequenced input: PBMCs. These receptors came from a male donor in good health and CMV-seronegative.

J is TRBJ1-1 and V is TRBV10-3; D is perhaps TRBD1 (5 bases). With 6 bases removed from V and 1 base from J, the gap between germline ends came to 9 bases. CDR3 length equals 13 residues. Germline-derived CDR1 and CDR2 are ENHRY and SYGVKD. CDR3 DNA: TGTGCCATCAGCTTCACAGGGAACACTGAAGCTTTCTTT. This sequence encodes CAISFTGNTEAFF.

The rearrangement joins TRBV6-1 to TRBJ1-5; D remains ambiguous. Germline-derived CDR1 and CDR2 are MNHNS and SASEGT. This CDR3 comprises 12 residues. V gave up 2 bases and J gave up 15 bases, with 14 bases separating them. The CDR3: CASSELPMSAHF. The CDR3 DNA reads TGTGCCAGCAGTGAACTCCCGATGAGTGCGCATTTT.

The chain joins TRBV5-1 to TRBJ1-2; TRBD1 matches at 7 bases. J lost 5 bases, V lost 0 bases, and 4 bases had no gene match. This CDR3 spans 14 amino acids. Germline V gene lookup returns CDR1 SGHRS and CDR2 YFSETQ. As DNA, the CDR3 is TGCGCCAGCAGCTTGGGAGGGACAGCATATGGCTACACCTTC. It codes for CASSLGGTAYGYTF.

This rearrangement joins TRBV13 to TRBJ2-3, with 11 bases fitting TRBD2. The ends lost 5 bases at V and 0 bases at J; junction bases unmatched: 4. This CDR3 has 16 residues. Germline V lookup: CDR1 PRHDT, CDR2 FYEKMQ (reference sequence). This chain's CDR3 is CASSPRLAGSTDTQYF. In nucleotides, the CDR3 is TGTGCCAGCAGCCCCCGACTAGCGGGAAGCACAGATACGCAGTATTTT.

The chain uses TRBV5-1 and TRBJ1-1; a weak D match, TRBD1 (6 bases). The CDR3 length is 14 residues. V was shortened by 3 bases and J by 0 bases, with 9 bases between the two germline ends. CDR1 is SGHRS, CDR2 YFSETQ, per germline. The CDR3 is CASSSDSLNTEAFF. CDR3 nucleotides: TGCGCCAGCAGCTCGGACAGCCTGAACACTGAAGCTTTCTTT.

The rearrangement links TRBV19 to TRBJ1-2; D gene uncertain. Germline values: CDR1 LNHDA, CDR2 SQIVND (reference sequence). V was trimmed by 7 bases and J by 3 bases, leaving 12 bases between them. This CDR3 comprises 13 residues. CDR3 sequence: CASKLGGDYGYTF. The DNA for the CDR3 is TGTGCCAGTAAATTGGGAGGAGACTATGGCTACACCTTC. Full variable domain (rest looked up from reference TRBV19 and TRBJ1-2): DGGITQSPKYLFRKEGQNVTLSCEQNLNHDAMYWYRQDPGQGLRLIYYSQIVNDFQKGDIAEGYSVSREKKESFPLTVTSAQKNPTAFYLCASKLGGDYGYTFGSGTRLTVV.

The chain has TRBV27 and TRBJ1-1; D gene unclear. The CDR3 runs to 11 residues. CDR1 MNHEY and CDR2 SMNVEV come from the germline V gene (reference sequence). The V gene lost 6 bases and the J gene lost 7 bases, with 9 bases spanning the gap. For the CDR3, the DNA is TGTGCCAGCAGCTGGGCGGGTGAAGCTTTCTTT. Amino acids: CASSWAGEAFF.

The chain couples TRBV7-9 to TRBJ1-4; 7 bases agree with TRBD1. This CDR3 has 15 residues. Per germline, CDR1 SEHNR and CDR2 FQNEAQ (reference sequence). The junction had 3 bases not matched to a gene; V was cut back by 1 base and J by 4 bases. CDR3 in amino acids: CASSLGGQFNEKLFF. The CDR3 DNA is TGTGCCAGCAGCTTAGGGGGACAGTTTAATGAAAAACTGTTTTTT.

The chain uses TRBV4-1 and TRBJ1-1; D is undetermined. Trimming left V 4 bases short and J 5 bases short, with 14 bases between. The CDR3 contains 14 residues. Germline V gene data show CDR1 as MGHRA and CDR2 as YSYEKL. This CDR3 is CASSLQRVTTEAFF. The CDR3 nucleotides read TGCGCCAGCAGCCTCCAGCGAGTCACGACTGAAGCTTTCTTT.

This chain uses TRBV5-6 with TRBJ2-5; 9 bases agree with TRBD2. The ends lost 4 bases at V and 7 bases at J; junction bases unmatched: 8. This CDR3 is built from 14 residues. Germline CDR1 is SGHDT and CDR2 is YYEEEE. CDR3 in DNA: TGTGCCAGCAGCCTGACTAGCGGTGGAGGGACCCAGTACTTC. This translates into CASSLTSGGGTQYF.

The chain joins TRBV7-9 to TRBJ2-5; 12 bases map to TRBD1. Germline lookup yields CDR1 SEHNR and CDR2 FQNEAQ (reference sequence). Germline trimming cut 7 bases from V and 5 bases from J; bases unmatched to any gene: 8. The CDR3 runs 15 residues. The CDR3 nucleotides read TGTGCCAGCACCACCGGGACAGGGGGCGAGGAGACCCAGTACTTC. It codes for CASTTGTGGEETQYF.

V is TRBV7-9 and J is TRBJ1-5; no clear D. V was clipped by 3 bases and J by 3 bases, with 9 bases between them. CDR1 SEHNR and CDR2 FQNEAQ come from the germline V gene (reference sequence). This CDR3 has 14 residues. The CDR3 protein is CASSLSRNNQPQHF. The DNA for the CDR3 is TGTGCCAGCAGCTTGAGTAGAAACAATCAGCCCCAGCATTTT. Using reference TRBV7-9 and TRBJ1-5 for the parts outside the CDR3, the full variable domain is DTGVSQNPRHKITKRGQNVTFRCDPISEHNRLYWYRQTLGQGPEFLTYFQNEAQLEKSRLLSDRFSAERPKGSFSTLEIQRTEQGDSAMYLCASSLSRNNQPQHFGDGTRLSIL.

The rearrangement joins TRBV7-8 to TRBJ2-3, with D perhaps matching TRBD1 (6 bases). The germline V gene has CDR1 SGHVS and CDR2 FQNEAQ. This CDR3 is built from 14 residues. Trimming stripped 1 base from V and 1 base from J, with 6 bases between. CDR3 coding DNA: TGTGCCAGCAGCTTAGGGGGGCGCACAGATACGCAGTATTTT. This translates into CASSLGGRTDTQYF.

The gene calls are TRBV7-2 and TRBJ2-7, with TRBD1 as a possible D gene (5 bases). CDR1 is SGHTA and CDR2 is FQGNSA in the germline V gene. Trimming removed 5 bases at V and 3 bases at J, with 14 bases between. This CDR3 contains 14 residues. The CDR3: CASSTSGLGYEQYF. The CDR3 DNA is TGTGCCAGCAGCACCTCAGGGTTGGGCTACGAGCAGTACTTC.

The chain links TRBV6-4 to TRBJ2-3, with unresolved D. This CDR3 has 14 amino acids. Trimming cost V 4 bases and J 0 bases, with 8 bases left between them. Per germline, CDR1 MRHNA and CDR2 SNTAGT. CDR3 coding DNA: TGTGCCAGCAGTGTAAGCGATAGCACAGATACGCAGTATTTT. Its protein product is CASSVSDSTDTQYF.

CDR3: CASSDGTGNNEQYF. The CDR3 bases are TGCGCCAGCAGTGATGGGACAGGGAACAACGAGCAGTACTTC. The V call is TRBV10-2, the J call TRBJ2-7; 9 bases map to TRBD1. The ends lost 3 bases at V and 5 bases at J; junction bases unmatched: 5. The CDR3 is made up of 14 amino acids. CDR1 is WSHSY and CDR2 is SAAADI in the germline V gene.

The chain combines TRBV18 with TRBJ2-6; 8 bases agree with TRBD1. V trimming: 2 bases; J trimming: 4 bases; junction bases outside the gene matches: 10. Germline V gene lookup returns CDR1 KGHSH and CDR2 LQKENI. The CDR3 runs to 18 residues. CDR3 nucleotide sequence: TGTGCCAGCTCACCAATCGGACAGGGTTTTGCCGGGGCCAACGTCCTGACTTTC. It yields the protein CASSPIGQGFAGANVLTF.

The rearrangement links TRBV29-1 to TRBJ1-2, with unresolved D. The CDR3 contains 12 residues. Germline V CDR1 and CDR2: SQVTM, ANQGSEA. The ends were cut back, 0 bases at V and 8 bases at J, with 10 bases in the middle. Here the CDR3 DNA reads TGCAGCGTTGAAGATCCCGGCGGGGGCTACACCTTC. Amino acids: CSVEDPGGGYTF.

The CDR3 DNA reads TGTGCCAGTAGTACAGGGACAGGGGGTGGCGGGGAGCTGTTTTTT. As protein: CASSTGTGGGGELFF. The chain recombines TRBV19 with TRBJ2-2; 11 nucleotides agree with TRBD1. J gave up 7 bases and V 4 bases, and 5 bases lay outside the gene matches. The CDR3 runs 15 residues. Germline V CDR1 and CDR2: LNHDA, SQIVND (reference sequence).

V and J are TRBV14 and TRBJ2-7, with TRBD1 matching over 8 bases. CDR1 and CDR2 from the germline V gene are SGHDN and FVKESK. The CDR3 contains 14 residues. V shed 1 base and J 5 bases; nucleotides not matched to a gene: 4. The chain's CDR3 is CASSQGTGYDEQYF. The CDR3 DNA follows: TGTGCCAGCAGCCAAGGGACAGGGTACGACGAGCAGTACTTC. Drawing the rest from reference TRBV14 and TRBJ2-7, the complete variable domain is EAGVTQFPSHSVIEKGQTVTLRCDPISGHDNLYWYRRVMGKEIKFLLHFVKESKQDESGMPNNRFLAERTGGTYSTLKVQPAELEDSGVYFCASSQGTGYDEQYFGPGTRLTVT.

The chain combines TRBV6-6 with TRBJ2-7; D unclear. V lost 5 bases and J 3 bases, leaving 11 bases between the germline ends. The germline CDR1 and CDR2 sequences are MNHNY and SVGAGI (reference sequence). CDR3 length: 13 residues. Written as DNA, the CDR3 is TGTGCCAGCAGTACGGAGCCTAGCTACGAGCAGTACTTC. As protein: CASSTEPSYEQYF.

The chain is built from TRBV28 and TRBJ2-7; 8 nucleotides align to TRBD2. Germline V CDR1 and CDR2: MDHEN, SYDVKM. V dropped 5 bases and J dropped 2; count of bases not matched to a gene: 8. The CDR3 extends over 15 amino acids. The CDR3 protein is CASSPTGGGTYEQYF. CDR3 nucleotides: TGTGCCAGCAGTCCAACGGGGGGGGGTACCTACGAGCAGTACTTC.

The gene calls are TRBV19 and TRBJ1-1; D gene unclear. Germline V gene data show CDR1 as LNHDA and CDR2 as SQIVND (reference sequence). The CDR3 covers 16 residues. Trimming shortened V by 2 bases and J by 1 base, and 14 bases separated the two germline ends. The CDR3 region is CASSITPRAWNTEAFF. The CDR3 coding sequence is TGTGCCAGTAGTATAACCCCGAGGGCGTGGAACACTGAAGCTTTCTTT.

The chain recombines TRBV19 with TRBJ2-7; 7 nucleotides line up with TRBD1. V shed 5 bases, J shed 3 bases, and the junction held 4 bases outside the gene matches. Germline CDR1 and CDR2: LNHDA and SQIVND (reference sequence). This CDR3 has 13 residues. CDR3 sequence (DNA): TGTGCCAGTAGTGTAGGGACAGACTACGAGCAGTACTTC. Protein: CASSVGTDYEQYF.

For the CDR3, the DNA is TGTGCCAGCAAGGGAGGGATCAGTCAGCCCCAGCATTTT. Protein: CASKGGISQPQHF. The chain couples TRBV28 to TRBJ1-5; no clear D. Germline-derived CDR1 and CDR2 are MDHEN and SYDVKM. This CDR3 has 13 amino acids. The germline V and J ends were trimmed by 7 bases and 6 bases, with 13 bases remaining between them.

The rearrangement links TRBV2 to TRBJ1-2; no definite D call. V was pared by 6 bases and J by 4 bases, with 15 bases between. The CDR3 totals 14 residues. Looked up from germline, CDR1 is SNHLY and CDR2 is FYNNEI. The CDR3 spells CASRPEPGGYGYTF. CDR3 DNA: TGTGCCAGCAGACCTGAGCCAGGTGGCTATGGCTACACCTTC.

The chain uses TRBV5-4 and TRBJ1-4; 7 nucleotides agree with TRBD1. Trimming at V came to 1 base and at J to 8 bases, leaving 2 bases not matched to a gene. This CDR3 comprises 13 residues. Germline assignment: CDR1 SGHNT and CDR2 YYREEE (reference sequence). The CDR3: CASSLKQGEKLFF. Here the CDR3 DNA reads TGTGCCAGCAGCTTGAAACAGGGGGAAAAACTGTTTTTT.